Listed below are T cell receptor beta chains from one sample, sequenced in a study of T cell changes during pregnancy in multiple sclerosis. Clones were sequenced by immunoSEQ multiplex PCR, and TCRdb holds only the in-frame ones, with some missing. The sample holds some 37,000 clones; approximately 88% are singletons and the top ten take 0.9% to 1.5%. The sequenced sample was CD4+ T cells from peripheral blood mononuclear cells, obtained before pregnancy. The receptor set was obtained from a female donor with multiple sclerosis, enrolled in a pregnancy study. CDR3s include the opening cysteine and the closing phenylalanine or tryptophan. The D gene is left open where the match is weak. Clone size is given for some rows only: seen once, a few or many times, or a class if the clone is expanded.

.	.	TRBV2	TRBJ1-1	CASSLGGGRAEAFF	TGTGCCAGCAGTTTAGGGGGGGGCAGGGCTGAAGCTTTCTTT
TRBD2	.	TRBV9	TRBJ2-1	CASSVGGGSVNEQFF	TGTGCCAGCAGCGTAGGCGGCGGGAGTGTCAATGAGCAGTTCTTC
.	once	TRBV6-5	TRBJ2-7	CATNIRRGGYEQYF	TGTGCCACCAACATAAGGCGAGGTGGCTACGAGCAGTACTTC
TRBD1	.	TRBV5-4	TRBJ1-4	CASSRDRGGEKLFF	TGTGCCAGCAGCCGAGACAGGGGAGGTGAAAAACTGTTTTTT
TRBD1	.	TRBV29-1	TRBJ1-4	CSVEDPDRGWSEKLFF	TGCAGCGTTGAAGATCCCGACAGGGGATGGAGTGAAAAACTGTTTTTT
TRBD1	.	TRBV28	TRBJ2-7	CASIRTGRTYEQYF	TGTGCCAGCATCAGGACAGGCCGTACCTACGAGCAGTACTTC
.	.	TRBV9	TRBJ2-1	CASSVTLDGEQFF	TGTGCCAGCAGCGTGACCCTAGACGGTGAGCAGTTCTTC
TRBD1	.	TRBV29-1	TRBJ1-1	CSVEQGGTEAFF	TGCAGCGTTGAGCAGGGGGGCACTGAAGCTTTCTTT
TRBD2	.	TRBV7-2	TRBJ2-7	CASSSPRGLAGGEQYF	TGTGCCAGCAGCTCACCTCGGGGGCTAGCGGGAGGCGAGCAGTACTTC
TRBD1	.	TRBV7-6	TRBJ2-7	CASSPGGQGYEQYF	TGTGCCAGCAGCCCAGGGGGACAGGGCTACGAGCAGTACTTC
.	.	TRBV5-4	TRBJ2-1	CASSSSDLDYEQFF	TGTGCCAGCAGCTCGAGCGATCTAGACTATGAGCAGTTCTTC
.	.	TRBV5-8	TRBJ1-2	CASSSQINYGYTF	TGTGCCAGCAGCTCCCAGATCAACTATGGCTACACCTTC
.	.	TRBV14	TRBJ1-4	CASSRTVLEKLFF	TGTGCCAGCAGCCGGACAGTTTTGGAAAAACTGTTTTTT
TRBD2	.	TRBV27	TRBJ2-3	CASSPTGAGADTQYF	TGTGCCAGCAGTCCCACGGGCGCGGGAGCAGATACGCAGTATTTT
.	.	TRBV11-3	TRBJ2-7	CASSLVEYGPGGLTYEQYF	TGTGCCAGCAGCTTAGTCGAATACGGACCAGGGGGGTTAACTTACGAGCAGTACTTC
TRBD2	.	TRBV2	TRBJ2-1	CASSEGGNEQFF	TGTGCCAGCAGTGAGGGGGGGAATGAGCAGTTCTTC
.	.	TRBV4-2	TRBJ2-2	CASSLTGLTRAGELFF	TGTGCCAGCAGCCTTACCGGACTCACCCGCGCCGGGGAGCTGTTTTTT
.	medium-sized	TRBV10-3	TRBJ2-1	CAIRGEGEGNEQFF	TGTGCCATCAGAGGTGAGGGAGAGGGTAATGAGCAGTTCTTC
TRBD1	.	TRBV18	TRBJ2-7	CASSPFGTEGGSIYEQYF	TGTGCCAGCTCACCTTTTGGGACAGAAGGCGGATCCATCTACGAGCAGTACTTC
.	few	TRBV4-1	TRBJ2-1	CASRSQDLITSSYNEQFF	TGCGCCAGCAGAAGCCAAGATTTGATCACTAGCTCCTACAATGAGCAGTTCTTC
.	.	TRBV7-9	TRBJ2-3	CASSSQVDTQYF	TGTGCCAGCAGTTCACAGGTGGATACGCAGTATTTT